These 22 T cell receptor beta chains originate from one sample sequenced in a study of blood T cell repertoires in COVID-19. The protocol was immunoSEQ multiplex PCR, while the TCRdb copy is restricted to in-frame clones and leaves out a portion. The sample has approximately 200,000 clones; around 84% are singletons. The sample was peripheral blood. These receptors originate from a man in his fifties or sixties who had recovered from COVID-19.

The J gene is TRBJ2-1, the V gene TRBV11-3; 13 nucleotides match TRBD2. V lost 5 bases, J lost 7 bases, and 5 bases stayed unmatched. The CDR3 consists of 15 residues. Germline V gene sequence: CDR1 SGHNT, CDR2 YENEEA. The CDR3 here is CASSPGTSGTNEQFF. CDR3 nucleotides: TGTGCCAGCAGCCCCGGGACTAGCGGGACTAATGAGCAGTTCTTC.

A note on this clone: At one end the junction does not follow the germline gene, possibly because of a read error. The CDR3 loop reads CASSDRRGRVRF. In DNA form, the CDR3 reads TGCGCCAGCAGTGATCGGAGGGGGCGCGTGAGGTTC. The chain uses TRBV10-2 and TRBJ2-7, with D possibly matching TRBD1 (7 bases). The CDR3 consists of 12 residues. The germline V gene encodes CDR1 WSHSY and CDR2 SAAADI.

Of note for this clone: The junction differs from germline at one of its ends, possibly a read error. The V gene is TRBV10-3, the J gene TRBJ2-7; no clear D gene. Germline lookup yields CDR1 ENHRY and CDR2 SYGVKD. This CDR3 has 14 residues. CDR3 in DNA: TGTGCCACCAGTAACGCAAGGAGCTCCTACGAGCAGTACTTC. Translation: CATSNARSSYEQYF.

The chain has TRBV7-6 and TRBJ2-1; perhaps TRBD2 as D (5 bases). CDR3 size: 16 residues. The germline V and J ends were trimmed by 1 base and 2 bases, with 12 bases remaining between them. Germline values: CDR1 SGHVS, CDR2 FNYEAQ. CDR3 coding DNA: TGTGCCAGCAGCTTAGGCGGGTTGGGCACCTACAATGAGCAGTTCTTC. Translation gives CASSLGGLGTYNEQFF.

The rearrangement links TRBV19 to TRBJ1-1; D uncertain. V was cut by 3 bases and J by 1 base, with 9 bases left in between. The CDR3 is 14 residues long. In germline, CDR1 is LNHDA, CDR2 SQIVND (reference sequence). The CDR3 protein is CASSMSGGNTEAFF. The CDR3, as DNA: TGTGCCAGTAGTATGAGTGGCGGGAACACTGAAGCTTTCTTT.

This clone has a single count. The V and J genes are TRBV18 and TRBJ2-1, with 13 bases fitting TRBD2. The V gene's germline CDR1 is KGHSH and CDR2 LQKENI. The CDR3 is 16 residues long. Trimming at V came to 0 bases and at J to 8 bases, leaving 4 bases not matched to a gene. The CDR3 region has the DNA TGTGCCAGCTCACCACCGGGACTAGCGGGAATGCATGAGCAGTTCTTC. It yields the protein CASSPPGLAGMHEQFF.

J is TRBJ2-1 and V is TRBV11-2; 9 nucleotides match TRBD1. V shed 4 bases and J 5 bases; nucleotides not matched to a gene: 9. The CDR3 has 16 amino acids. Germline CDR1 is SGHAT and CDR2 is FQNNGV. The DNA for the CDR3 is TGTGCCAGCAGCTGGGTTGAAGGGACAGGGAACAATGAGCAGTTCTTC. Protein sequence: CASSWVEGTGNNEQFF.

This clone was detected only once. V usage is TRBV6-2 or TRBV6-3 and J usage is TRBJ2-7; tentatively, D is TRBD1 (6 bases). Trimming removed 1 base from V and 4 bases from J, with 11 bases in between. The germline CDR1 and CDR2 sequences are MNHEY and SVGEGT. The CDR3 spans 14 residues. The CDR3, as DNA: TGTGCCAGCAGTTACTGGGCAGGGGAATACGAGCAGTACTTC. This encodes CASSYWAGEYEQYF.

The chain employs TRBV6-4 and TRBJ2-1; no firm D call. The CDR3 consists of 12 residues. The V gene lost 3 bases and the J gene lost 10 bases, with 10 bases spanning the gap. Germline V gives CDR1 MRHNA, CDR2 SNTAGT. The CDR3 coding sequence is TGTGCCAGCAGTGAAAGAGGCGAGGAGCAGTTCTTC. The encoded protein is CASSERGEEQFF.

CDR3 bases: TGTGCCAGCAGTTTATCAATCTCAGTCTCCTACAATGAGCAGTTCTTC. This gives the protein CASSLSISVSYNEQFF. The gene calls are TRBV27 and TRBJ2-1; D not certain. The CDR3 sequence is 16 residues long. The V gene lost 0 bases and the J gene lost 0 bases, with 9 bases spanning the gap. The germline CDR1 and CDR2 sequences are MNHEY and SMNVEV (reference sequence).

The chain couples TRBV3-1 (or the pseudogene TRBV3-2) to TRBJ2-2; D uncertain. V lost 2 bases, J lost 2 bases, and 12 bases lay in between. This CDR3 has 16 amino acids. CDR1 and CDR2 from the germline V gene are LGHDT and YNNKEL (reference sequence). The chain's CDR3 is CASSQPGQSNTGELFF. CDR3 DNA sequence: TGTGCCAGCAGCCAACCTGGGCAGAGTAACACCGGGGAGCTGTTTTTT.

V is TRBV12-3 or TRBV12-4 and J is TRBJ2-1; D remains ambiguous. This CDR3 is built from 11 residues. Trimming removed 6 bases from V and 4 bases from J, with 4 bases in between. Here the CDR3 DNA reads TGTGCCAGCAGCCAGTACAATGAGCAGTTCTTC. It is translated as CASSQYNEQFF.

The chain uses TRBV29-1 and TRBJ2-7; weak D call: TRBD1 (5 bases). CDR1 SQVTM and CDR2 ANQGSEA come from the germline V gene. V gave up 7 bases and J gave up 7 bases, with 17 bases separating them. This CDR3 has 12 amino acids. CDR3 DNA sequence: TGCAGCGCCCTTCAGGGTTTCGGTGAGCAGTACTTC. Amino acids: CSALQGFGEQYF.

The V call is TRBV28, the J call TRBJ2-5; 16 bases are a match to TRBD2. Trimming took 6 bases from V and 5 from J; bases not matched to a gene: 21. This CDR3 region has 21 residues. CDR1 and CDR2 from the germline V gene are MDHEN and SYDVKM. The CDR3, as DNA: TGTGCCAGCAGACTTGGGCAGACGTCGGGACTAGCGGGAGGGCGGAAGGAGACCCAGTACTTC. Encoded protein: CASRLGQTSGLAGGRKETQYF.

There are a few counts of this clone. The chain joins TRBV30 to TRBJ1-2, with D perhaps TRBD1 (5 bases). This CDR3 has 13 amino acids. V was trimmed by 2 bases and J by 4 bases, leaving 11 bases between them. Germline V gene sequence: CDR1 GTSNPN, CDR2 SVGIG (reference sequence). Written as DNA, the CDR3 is TGTGCCTGGAGTAGCTGGGGCGGCTATGGCTACACCTTC. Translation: CAWSSWGGYGYTF.

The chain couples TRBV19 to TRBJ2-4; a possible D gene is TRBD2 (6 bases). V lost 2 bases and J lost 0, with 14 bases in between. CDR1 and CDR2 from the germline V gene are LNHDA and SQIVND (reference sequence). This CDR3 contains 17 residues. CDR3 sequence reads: CASSISTWGLAKNIQYF. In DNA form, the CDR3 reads TGTGCCAGTAGTATATCGACGTGGGGACTAGCCAAAAACATTCAGTACTTC. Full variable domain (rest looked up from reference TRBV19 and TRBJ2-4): DGGITQSPKYLFRKEGQNVTLSCEQNLNHDAMYWYRQDPGQGLRLIYYSQIVNDFQKGDIAEGYSVSREKKESFPLTVTSAQKNPTAFYLCASSISTWGLAKNIQYFGAGTRLSVL.

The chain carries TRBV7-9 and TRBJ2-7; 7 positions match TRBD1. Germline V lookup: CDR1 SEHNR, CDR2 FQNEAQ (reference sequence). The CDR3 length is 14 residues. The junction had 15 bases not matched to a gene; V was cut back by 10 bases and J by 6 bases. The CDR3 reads CAIGLAGGVGEQYF. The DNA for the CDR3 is TGTGCCATCGGGCTGGCAGGGGGAGTGGGCGAGCAGTACTTC.

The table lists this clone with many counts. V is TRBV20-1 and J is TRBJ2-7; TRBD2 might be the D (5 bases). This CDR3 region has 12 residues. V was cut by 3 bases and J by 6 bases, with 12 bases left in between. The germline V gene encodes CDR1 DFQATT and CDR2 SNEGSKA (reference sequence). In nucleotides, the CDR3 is TGCAGTGCTAGTCTAGCTTTCTTCGAGCAGTACTTC. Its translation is CSASLAFFEQYF.

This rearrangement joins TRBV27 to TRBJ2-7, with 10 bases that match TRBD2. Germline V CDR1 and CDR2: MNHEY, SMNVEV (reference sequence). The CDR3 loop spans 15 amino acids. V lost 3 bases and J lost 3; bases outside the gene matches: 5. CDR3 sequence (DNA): TGTGCCAGCAGTTTTGGACTAGCGGTCGGCTACGAGCAGTACTTC. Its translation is CASSFGLAVGYEQYF.

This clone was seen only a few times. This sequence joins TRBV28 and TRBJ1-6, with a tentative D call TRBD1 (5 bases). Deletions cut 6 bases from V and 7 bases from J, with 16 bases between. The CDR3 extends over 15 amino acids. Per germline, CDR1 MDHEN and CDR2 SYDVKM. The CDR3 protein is CASSPSGSLNSPLHF. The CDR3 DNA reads TGTGCCAGCAGCCCGTCAGGGTCATTGAATTCACCCCTCCACTTT. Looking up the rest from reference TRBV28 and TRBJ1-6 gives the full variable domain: DVKVTQSSRYLVKRTGEKVFLECVQDMDHENMFWYRQDPGLGLRLIYFSYDVKMKEKGDIPEGYSVSREKKERFSLILESASTNQTSMYLCASSPSGSLNSPLHFGNGTRLTVT.

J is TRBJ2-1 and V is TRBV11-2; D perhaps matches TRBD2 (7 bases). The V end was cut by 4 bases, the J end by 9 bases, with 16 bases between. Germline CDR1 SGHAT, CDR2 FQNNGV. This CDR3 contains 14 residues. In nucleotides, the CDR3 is TGTGCCAGCAGCTCCGTCCGGGGGGCCGGTGAGCAGTTCTTC. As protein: CASSSVRGAGEQFF.

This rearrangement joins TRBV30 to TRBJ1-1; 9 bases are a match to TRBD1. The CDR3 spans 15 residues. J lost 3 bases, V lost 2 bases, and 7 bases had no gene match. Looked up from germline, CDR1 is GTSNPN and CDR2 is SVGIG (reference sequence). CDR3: CAWSPPDRGHTEAFF. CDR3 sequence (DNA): TGTGCCTGGAGTCCCCCGGACAGGGGTCACACTGAAGCTTTCTTT.